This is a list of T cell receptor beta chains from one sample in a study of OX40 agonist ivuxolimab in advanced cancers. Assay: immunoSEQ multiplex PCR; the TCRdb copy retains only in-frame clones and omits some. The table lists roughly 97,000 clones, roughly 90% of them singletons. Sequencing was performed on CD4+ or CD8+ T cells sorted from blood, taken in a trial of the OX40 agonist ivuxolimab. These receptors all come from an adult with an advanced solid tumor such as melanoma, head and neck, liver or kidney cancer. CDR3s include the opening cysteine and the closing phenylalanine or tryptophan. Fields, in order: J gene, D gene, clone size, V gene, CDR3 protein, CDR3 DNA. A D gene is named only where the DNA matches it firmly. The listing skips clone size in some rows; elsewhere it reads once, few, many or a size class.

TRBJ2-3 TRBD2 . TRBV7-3 CASSSGTTTDTQYF TGTGCCAGCAGCTCCGGGACTACCACAGATACGCAGTATTTT
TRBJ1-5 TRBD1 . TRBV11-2 CASSPRQGDQPQHF TGTGCCAGCAGCCCCCGACAGGGGGATCAGCCCCAGCATTTT
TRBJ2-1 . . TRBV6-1 CASSNTNEQFF TGTGCCAGCAGTAATACCAATGAGCAGTTCTTC
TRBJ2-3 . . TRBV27 CASRPVGAIDTQYF TGTGCCAGCAGGCCGGTCGGGGCTATAGATACGCAGTATTTT
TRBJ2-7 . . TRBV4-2 CASSLKWGNPGGEQYF TGTGCCAGCAGCCTAAAATGGGGTAACCCTGGGGGCGAGCAGTACTTC
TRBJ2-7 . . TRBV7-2 CASSLYSEQYF TGTGCCAGCAGCCTATACTCCGAGCAGTACTTC
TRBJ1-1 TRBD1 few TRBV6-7 CASRRGQGSTEAFF TGTGCCAGCAGACGGGGACAGGGATCCACTGAAGCTTTCTTT
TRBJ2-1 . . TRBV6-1 CASSEDQKEFF TGTGCCAGCAGTGAGGACCAAAAGGAGTTCTTC
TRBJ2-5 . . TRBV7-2 CASSLASSRWETQYF TGTGCCAGCAGCTTAGCCTCCAGTCGGTGGGAGACCCAGTACTTC
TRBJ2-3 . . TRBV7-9 CASSLQGLSTDTQYF TGTGCCAGCAGCCTACAGGGATTGAGCACAGATACGCAGTATTTT
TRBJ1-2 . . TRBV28 CASSLLQGGYTF TGTGCCAGCAGCCTTTTACAGGGCGGCTACACCTTC
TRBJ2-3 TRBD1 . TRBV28 CASQGAASGTQYF TGTGCCAGCCAGGGGGCGGCCTCCGGTACGCAGTATTTT
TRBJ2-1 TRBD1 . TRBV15 CATRQGDSYNEQFF TGTGCCACACGACAGGGAGATTCCTACAATGAGCAGTTCTTC
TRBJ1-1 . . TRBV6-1 CASNPDSGVGEAFF TGTGCCAGCAATCCGGACTCAGGGGTCGGTGAAGCTTTCTTT
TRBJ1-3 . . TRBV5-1 CASSLEAGGGNTIYF TGCGCCAGCAGCTTGGAGGCAGGAGGTGGAAACACCATATATTTT
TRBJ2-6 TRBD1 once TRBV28 CASSTRTGGGLGANVLTF TGTGCCAGCAGTACCCGGACAGGGGGCGGGCTTGGGGCCAACGTCCTGACTTTC
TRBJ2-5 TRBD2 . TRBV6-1 CASTAVSGGGETQYF TGTGCCAGCACCGCGGTTAGCGGGGGGGGAGAGACCCAGTACTTC
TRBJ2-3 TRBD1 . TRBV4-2 CASSDRTEETQYF TGTGCCAGCTCGGACAGGACGGAGGAAACGCAGTATTTT
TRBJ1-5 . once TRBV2 CASRTDRDQPQHF TGTGCCAGCAGGACCGACAGAGATCAGCCCCAGCATTTT
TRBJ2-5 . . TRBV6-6 CATGVQETQYF TGTGCCACAGGGGTGCAAGAGACCCAGTACTTC
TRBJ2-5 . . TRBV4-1 CASSQVDRQETQYF TGCGCCAGCAGCCAGGTAGACAGGCAAGAGACCCAGTACTTC
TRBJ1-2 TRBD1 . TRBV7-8 CASSLDRTGHYGYTF TGTGCCAGCAGCTTAGATAGGACAGGGCACTATGGCTACACCTTC
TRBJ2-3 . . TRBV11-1 CASSSGLDTDTQYF TGTGCCAGCAGCTCGGGGTTAGACACAGATACGCAGTATTTT
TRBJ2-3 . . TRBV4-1 CASSQVEAVTDTQYF TGCGCCAGCAGCCAAGTTGAGGCGGTCACAGATACGCAGTATTTT
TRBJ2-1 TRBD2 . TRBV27 CASSLNVRGSYNEQFF TGTGCCAGCAGTTTAAACGTGCGGGGGTCCTACAATGAGCAGTTCTTC
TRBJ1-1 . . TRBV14 CASSHPGLGAFF TGTGCCAGCAGCCATCCGGGTCTTGGCGCTTTCTTT
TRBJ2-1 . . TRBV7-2 CASSLDWREQFF TGTGCCAGCAGCTTAGATTGGAGGGAGCAGTTCTTC
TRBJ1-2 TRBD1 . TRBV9 CASSAGQEVRNYGYTF TGTGCCAGCAGCGCCGGACAGGAGGTTCGAAACTATGGCTACACCTTC
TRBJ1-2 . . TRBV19 CASSINGANYGYTF TGTGCCAGTAGTATAAATGGAGCTAACTATGGCTACACCTTC
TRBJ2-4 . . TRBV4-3 CASSQDLVGDRDIQYF TGCGCCAGCAGCCAAGATCTCGTAGGGGATAGGGACATTCAGTACTTC
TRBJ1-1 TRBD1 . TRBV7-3 CASSPGTGVNTEAFF TGTGCCAGCAGTCCCGGGACAGGGGTGAACACTGAAGCTTTCTTT
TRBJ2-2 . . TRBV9 CASSVVGLNTGELFF TGTGCCAGCAGCGTAGTCGGACTGAACACCGGGGAGCTGTTTTTT
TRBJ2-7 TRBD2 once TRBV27 CASSLVAGLSYEQYF TGTGCCAGCAGTTTAGTAGCGGGGCTATCCTACGAGCAGTACTTC
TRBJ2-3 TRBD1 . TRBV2 CASETGPDTQYF TGTGCCAGCGAGACAGGGCCAGATACGCAGTATTTT
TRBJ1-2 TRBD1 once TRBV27 CASSPNPGTAVLGYTF TGTGCCAGCAGCCCTAACCCCGGGACAGCCGTCTTAGGCTACACCTTC
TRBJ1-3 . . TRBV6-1 CASSVSFLGNTIYF TGTGCCAGCAGCGTATCGTTTTTGGGAAACACCATATATTTT
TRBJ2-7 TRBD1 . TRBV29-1 CSAAGTGIYEQYF TGCAGCGCCGCCGGGACAGGGATTTACGAGCAGTACTTC
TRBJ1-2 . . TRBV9 CASSVEVRGTGYTF TGTGCCAGCAGCGTAGAGGTCCGGGGGACTGGCTACACCTTC
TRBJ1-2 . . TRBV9 CASSVASGLGYTF TGTGCCAGCAGCGTAGCATCGGGACTGGGCTACACCTTC
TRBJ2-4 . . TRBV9 CASSGAGVSKNIQYF TGTGCCAGCAGCGGTGCAGGGGTTTCCAAAAACATTCAGTACTTC
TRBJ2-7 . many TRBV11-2 CASKGRGYEQYF TGTGCCAGCAAAGGCAGGGGCTACGAGCAGTACTTC
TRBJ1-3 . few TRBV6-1 CASNPQGAGNTIYF TGTGCCAGCAATCCCCAGGGCGCTGGAAACACCATATATTTT